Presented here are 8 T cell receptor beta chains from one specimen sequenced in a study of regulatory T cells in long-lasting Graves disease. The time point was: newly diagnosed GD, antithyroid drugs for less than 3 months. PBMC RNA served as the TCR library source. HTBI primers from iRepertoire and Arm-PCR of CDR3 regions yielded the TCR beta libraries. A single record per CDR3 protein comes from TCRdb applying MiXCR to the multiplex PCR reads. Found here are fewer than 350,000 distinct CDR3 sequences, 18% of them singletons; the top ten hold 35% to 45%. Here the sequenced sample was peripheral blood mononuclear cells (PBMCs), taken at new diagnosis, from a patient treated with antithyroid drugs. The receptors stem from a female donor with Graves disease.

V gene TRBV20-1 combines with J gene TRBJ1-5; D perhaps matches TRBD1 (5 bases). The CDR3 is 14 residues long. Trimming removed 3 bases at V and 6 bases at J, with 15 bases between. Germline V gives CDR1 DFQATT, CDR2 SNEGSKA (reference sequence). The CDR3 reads CSARGVAGSQPQHF. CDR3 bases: TGCAGTGCTAGGGGAGTGGCAGGGTCTCAGCCCCAGCATTTT.

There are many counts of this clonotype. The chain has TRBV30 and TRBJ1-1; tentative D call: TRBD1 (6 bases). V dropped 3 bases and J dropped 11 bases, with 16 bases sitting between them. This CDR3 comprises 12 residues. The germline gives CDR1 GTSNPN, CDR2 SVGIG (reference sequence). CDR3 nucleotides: TGTGCCTGGAGGTCCCGGGGGGCTGCCGCTTTCTTT. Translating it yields CAWRSRGAAAFF.

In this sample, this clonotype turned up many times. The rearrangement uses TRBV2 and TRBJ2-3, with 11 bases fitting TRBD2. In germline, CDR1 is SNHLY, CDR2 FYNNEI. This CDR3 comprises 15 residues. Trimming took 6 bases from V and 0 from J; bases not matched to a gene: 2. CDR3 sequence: CASRRTSGSTDTQYF. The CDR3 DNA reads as TGTGCCAGCAGGAGGACTAGCGGGAGCACAGATACGCAGTATTTT.

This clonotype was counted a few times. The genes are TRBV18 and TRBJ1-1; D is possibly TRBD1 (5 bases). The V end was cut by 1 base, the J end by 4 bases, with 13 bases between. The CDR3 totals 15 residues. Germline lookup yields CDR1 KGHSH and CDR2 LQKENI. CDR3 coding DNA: TGTGCCAGCTCACCACGTGAGGCAGGGATCACTGAAGCTTTCTTT. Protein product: CASSPREAGITEAFF.

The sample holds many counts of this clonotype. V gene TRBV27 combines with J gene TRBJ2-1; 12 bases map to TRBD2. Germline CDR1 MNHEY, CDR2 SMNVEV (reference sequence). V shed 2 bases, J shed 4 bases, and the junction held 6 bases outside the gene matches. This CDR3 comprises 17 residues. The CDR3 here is CASSLKSSGRAYNEQFF. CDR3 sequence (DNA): TGTGCCAGCAGTTTAAAGTCTAGCGGGAGGGCTTACAATGAGCAGTTCTTC.

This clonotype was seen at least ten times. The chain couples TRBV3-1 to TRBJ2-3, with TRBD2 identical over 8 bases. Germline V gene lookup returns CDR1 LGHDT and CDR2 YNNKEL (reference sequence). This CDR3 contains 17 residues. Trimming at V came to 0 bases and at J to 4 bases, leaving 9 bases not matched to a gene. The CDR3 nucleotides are TGTGCCAGCAGCCAAGATCTTGGTAGCGGGAAGGCAGATACGCAGTATTTT. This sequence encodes CASSQDLGSGKADTQYF.

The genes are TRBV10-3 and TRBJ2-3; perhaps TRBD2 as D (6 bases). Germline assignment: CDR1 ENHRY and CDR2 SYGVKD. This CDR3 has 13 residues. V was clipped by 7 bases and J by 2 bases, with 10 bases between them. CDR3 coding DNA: TGTGCCATCACTGGCGGGAACACAGATACGCAGTATTTT. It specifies CAITGGNTDTQYF.

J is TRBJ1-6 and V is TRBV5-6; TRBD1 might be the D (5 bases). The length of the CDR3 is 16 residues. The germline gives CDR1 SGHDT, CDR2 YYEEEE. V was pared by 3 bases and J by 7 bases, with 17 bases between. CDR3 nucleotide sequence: TGTGCCAGCAGCTGGGGGGTCCCGGGAGAGAATTCACCCCTCCACTTT. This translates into CASSWGVPGENSPLHF.